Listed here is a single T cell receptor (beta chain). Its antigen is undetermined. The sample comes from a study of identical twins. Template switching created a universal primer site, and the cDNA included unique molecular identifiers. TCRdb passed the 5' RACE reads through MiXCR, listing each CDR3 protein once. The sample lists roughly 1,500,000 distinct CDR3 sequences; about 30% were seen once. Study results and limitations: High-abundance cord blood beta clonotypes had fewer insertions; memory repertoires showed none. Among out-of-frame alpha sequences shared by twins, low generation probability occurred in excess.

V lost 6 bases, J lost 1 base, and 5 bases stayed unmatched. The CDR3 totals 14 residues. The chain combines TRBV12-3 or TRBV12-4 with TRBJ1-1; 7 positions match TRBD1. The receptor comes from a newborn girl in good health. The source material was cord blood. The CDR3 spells CASSTGAGNTEAFF. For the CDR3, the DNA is TGTGCCAGCAGCACAGGGGCGGGGAACACTGAAGCTTTCTTT.